These 28 T cell receptor beta chains share one sample of origin, sequenced in a study of post-analysis software for immune sequencing data. Study conclusions and caveats: About five TRBV segments were more frequent in patients than controls; TRBV5-6, TRBV5-1 and TRBV20-1 belonged to this group.

No antigens are known for them. Unique-molecular-identifier-tagged TCR beta cDNA libraries were used. TCRdb re-derived calls from the PCR reads in MiXCR, one entry per CDR3 protein. This table has about 500,000 distinct CDR3 sequences, roughly 45% appearing once. The material sequenced was blood. The receptors originated from a girl aged 10-17 years with multiple sclerosis.

This clonotype was detected only a few times. The rearrangement uses TRBV20-1 and TRBJ1-5; D remains unclear. Between the trimmed V and J ends, which lost 6 bases and 5 bases, there was a span of 17 bases. Germline V CDR1 and CDR2: DFQATT, SNEGSKA (reference sequence). CDR3 length: 14 residues. CDR3 sequence: CSATNLPTDQPQHF. The DNA of the CDR3 is TGCAGTGCAACCAATCTCCCGACTGATCAGCCCCAGCATTTT.

This clonotype showed up just once. The chain carries TRBV4-3 and TRBJ1-5; D is perhaps TRBD1 (5 bases). Trimming shortened V by 5 bases and J by 3 bases, and 17 bases separated the two germline ends. The CDR3 has 16 residues. Germline V gene lookup returns CDR1 LGHNA and CDR2 YSLEER. The CDR3 sequence: CASSESTGPYNQPQHF. In nucleotides, the CDR3 is TGCGCCAGCAGCGAATCGACGGGACCCTACAATCAGCCCCAGCATTTT.

In this sample, this clonotype turned up once. The rearrangement links TRBV18 to TRBJ2-7, with TRBD1 identical over 9 bases. The V gene's germline CDR1 is KGHSH and CDR2 LQKENI. With V trimmed by 2 bases and J by 5 bases, 13 bases remained unmatched. The CDR3 contains 17 residues. The CDR3 bases are TGTGCCAGCTCACCAACCCAGAAGGGACAGGGTACTCACGAGCAGTACTTC. The encoded protein is CASSPTQKGQGTHEQYF.

This clonotype was seen only a few times. J is TRBJ1-5 and V is TRBV28; 8 bases align to TRBD1. The CDR3 totals 16 residues. Per germline, CDR1 MDHEN and CDR2 SYDVKM. Trimming removed 5 bases from V and 3 bases from J; junction bases left unmatched: 9. CDR3 residues: CASSPDTGGFNQPQHF. For the CDR3, the DNA is TGTGCCAGCAGTCCCGATACAGGGGGGTTCAATCAGCCCCAGCATTTT.

J is TRBJ2-1 and V is TRBV12-3 or TRBV12-4; TRBD2 matches 8 bases. The J segment lost 5 bases and the V segment lost 2 bases, leaving 8 bases of the junction unmatched. There are 16 residues in the CDR3. The CDR3 is CASSLTLAGYDNEQFF. In DNA form, the CDR3 reads TGTGCCAGCAGTTTAACGCTAGCGGGTTACGACAATGAGCAGTTCTTC.

The chain joins TRBV12-3 or TRBV12-4 to TRBJ1-1; D remains unclear. The V and J ends lost 1 base and 10 bases respectively, with 13 bases between them. The length of the CDR3 is 13 residues. The CDR3 sequence: CASSLGDTIRAFF. The CDR3 DNA reads as TGTGCCAGCAGTTTAGGGGATACGATAAGAGCTTTCTTT.

The chain joins TRBV5-1 to TRBJ2-5, with 12 bases lining up with TRBD1. Near its end, the DNA agrees better with TRBJ2-7, so the J call may be wrong. The CDR3 sequence is 14 residues long. In germline, CDR1 is SGHRS, CDR2 YFSETQ. CDR3 coding DNA: TGCGCCAGCAGCACGGGACAGGGGGCCTGCGAGCAGTACTTC. Translation gives CASSTGQGACEQYF.

This clonotype appeared a few times. J is TRBJ2-5 and V is TRBV5-1; the D gene is possibly TRBD2 (6 bases). Germline CDR1 reads SGHRS; CDR2 reads YFSETQ. Trimming took 4 bases from V and 1 from J, leaving 11 bases between them. The CDR3 sequence is 14 residues long. The CDR3 here is CASSAAGIQETQYF. As DNA, the CDR3 is TGCGCCAGCAGCGCGGCGGGGATCCAAGAGACCCAGTACTTC.

The chain links TRBV7-9 to TRBJ2-1; no reliable D call. Trimming took 2 bases from V and 5 from J, leaving 13 bases between them. This CDR3 spans 15 amino acids. Looked up from germline, CDR1 is SEHNR and CDR2 is FQNEAQ (reference sequence). CDR3 sequence (DNA): TGTGCCAGCAGCTTACCGCTAGGGTGGGACAATGAGCAGTTCTTC. This sequence encodes CASSLPLGWDNEQFF.

This clonotype was counted between two and nine times. V and J are TRBV15 and TRBJ2-5, with a tentative D call TRBD2 (5 bases). The DNA end lines up better with TRBJ2-7; the J call may be wrong. CDR3 size: 17 residues. CDR1 and CDR2 (germline): LNHNV, YYDKDF (reference sequence). The CDR3 DNA follows: TGTGCCACCAGCAGAGATATTAGCACCAGCGGCAACTACGAGCAGTACTTC. Protein sequence: CATSRDISTSGNYEQYF.

In its sample, this clonotype was seen a few times. The J gene is TRBJ2-1, the V gene TRBV10-3; D gene uncertain. Germline values: CDR1 ENHRY, CDR2 SYGVKD. The CDR3 has 13 residues. Trimming left V 0 bases short and J 4 bases short, with 4 bases between. Written as DNA, the CDR3 is TGTGCCATCAGTGAGTCCGGTTACAATGAGCAGTTCTTC. Protein product: CAISESGYNEQFF.

This sequence joins TRBV9 and TRBJ2-5; D is undetermined. The better agreement between TRBJ2-7 and the DNA end casts doubt on the J call. In germline, CDR1 is SGDLS, CDR2 YYNGEE. The CDR3 runs 14 residues. CDR3 sequence: CASREQARCYEQYF. The CDR3 nucleotides are TGTGCCAGCAGGGAGCAAGCCCGGTGCTACGAGCAGTACTTC.

The V gene is TRBV27, the J gene TRBJ2-5; 7 bases match TRBD2. The CDR3 covers 19 residues. Losses at the gene ends were 3 bases for V and 5 bases for J; bases not matched to a gene: 21. Germline-derived CDR1 and CDR2 are MNHEY and SMNVEV (reference sequence). The CDR3: CASSLGVRPLREDRETQYF. The CDR3 bases are TGTGCCAGCAGTTTGGGAGTCAGGCCACTACGGGAGGATCGGGAGACCCAGTACTTC.

In DNA, the CDR3 is TGTGCCAGCAGCCGGAACAGGGGAGGGGCCTACAATGAGCAGTTCTTC. Amino acids: CASSRNRGGAYNEQFF. This chain joins TRBV6-5 and TRBJ2-1; perhaps D is TRBD1 or TRBD2 (7 bases each). V gave up 6 bases and J gave up 2 bases, with 17 bases separating them. This CDR3 has 16 amino acids. Germline CDR1 and CDR2: MNHEY and SVGAGI.

This chain joins TRBV6-5 and TRBJ2-6, with D perhaps being TRBD1 or TRBD2 (5 bases each). The CDR3 totals 16 residues. The V end was cut by 0 bases, the J end by 4 bases, with 10 bases between. Germline V gene lookup returns CDR1 MNHEY and CDR2 SVGAGI. CDR3 in amino acids: CASSYSMGVGANVLTF. CDR3 DNA sequence: TGTGCCAGCAGTTACTCGATGGGGGTCGGGGCCAACGTCCTGACTTTC.

This clonotype was detected a few times. The chain links TRBV20-1 to TRBJ2-1, with 16 bases lining up with TRBD2. Germline-derived CDR1 and CDR2 are DFQATT and SNEGSKA (reference sequence). CDR3 size: 16 residues. CDR3 DNA: TGCAGAACCGGGACTAGCGGGAGGGGCTCCTACAATGAGCAGTTCTTC. Amino acid sequence: CRTGTSGRGSYNEQFF.

The genes are TRBV10-3 and TRBJ1-2; no definite D call. The CDR3 totals 14 residues. Germline V CDR1 and CDR2: ENHRY, SYGVKD. The germline V and J ends were trimmed by 2 bases and 6 bases, with 13 bases remaining between them. CDR3 bases: TGTGCCATCAGTGAGACGGTGGCAGGAAATGGCTACACCTTC. Translation: CAISETVAGNGYTF.

This clonotype has only a few counts. The chain links TRBV6-2 or TRBV6-3 to TRBJ1-1; D is perhaps TRBD1 (6 bases). Germline lookup yields CDR1 MNHEY and CDR2 SVGEGT. This CDR3 contains 14 residues. The V end lost 8 bases, the J end lost 3 bases, and 16 bases lay between the germline ends. This CDR3 is CASLTRQVDTEAFF. The CDR3 DNA reads TGTGCCAGCCTGACTCGACAGGTGGACACTGAAGCTTTCTTT.

In this sample, this clonotype turned up a few times. The V and J genes are TRBV15 and TRBJ2-1; 8 bases map to TRBD2. The ends lost 4 bases at V and 4 bases at J; junction bases unmatched: 12. This CDR3 is built from 17 residues. Germline V lookup: CDR1 LNHNV, CDR2 YYDKDF (reference sequence). CDR3: CATSKLERTSLYNEQFF. The CDR3 DNA reads TGTGCCACCAGCAAGCTAGAAAGGACTAGCTTATACAATGAGCAGTTCTTC.

This clonotype was recorded a few times. This chain uses TRBV20-1 with TRBJ2-1; D call uncertain. This CDR3 spans 12 amino acids. CDR1 and CDR2 from the germline V gene are DFQATT and SNEGSKA (reference sequence). Trimming took off 0 bases at V and 9 bases at J, with 9 bases between the two ends. CDR3 nucleotide sequence: TGCAGTGCTAGAGAGGGCAGCACTGAGCAGTTCTTC. Amino acids: CSAREGSTEQFF.

This clonotype is a singleton in its sample. The rearrangement links TRBV18 to TRBJ2-5; D is perhaps TRBD2 (6 bases). The CDR3 has 15 residues. CDR1 KGHSH and CDR2 LQKENI come from the germline V gene. V lost 2 bases and J lost 1, with 11 bases in between. The chain's CDR3 is CASSPTREVQETQYF. The CDR3 coding sequence is TGTGCCAGCTCACCAACCAGGGAGGTCCAAGAGACCCAGTACTTC.

The chain joins TRBV20-1 to TRBJ2-1; TRBD2 is a possible D gene (6 bases). The CDR3 is 16 residues long. V lost 6 bases and J lost 4, with 22 bases in between. CDR1 and CDR2 (germline): DFQATT, SNEGSKA (reference sequence). CDR3 sequence reads: CSAERAEGSIYNEQFF. CDR3 nucleotides: TGCAGTGCCGAGCGGGCAGAGGGAAGCATTTACAATGAGCAGTTCTTC.

The chain employs TRBV6-5 and TRBJ1-2, with D unresolved. Trimming stripped 2 bases from V and 5 bases from J, with 9 bases between. There are 13 residues in the CDR3. CDR1 and CDR2 from the germline V gene are MNHEY and SVGAGI. The CDR3 DNA reads as TGTGCCAGCAGTTACAGCGGCCCATATGGCTACACCTTC. Translation gives CASSYSGPYGYTF.

This clonotype was detected a few times. The chain links TRBV29-1 to TRBJ2-6; 9 bases fit TRBD1. V lost 5 bases, J lost 0 bases, and 5 bases stayed unmatched. The CDR3 has 16 amino acids. Germline CDR1 and CDR2: SQVTM and ANQGSEA. CDR3 bases: TGCAGCGTTTATGACAGGGGGGACTCTGGGGCCAACGTCCTGACTTTC. The encoded protein is CSVYDRGDSGANVLTF.

The chain employs TRBV5-1 and TRBJ1-1, with D possibly TRBD1 on 5 matching bases. This CDR3 has 14 amino acids. From germline, CDR1 is SGHRS and CDR2 YFSETQ. Trimming left V 4 bases short and J 4 bases short, with 14 bases between. The CDR3 nucleotides are TGCGCCAGCAGCCGGGGACGAGCGAGCACTGAAGCTTTCTTT. Translating gives CASSRGRASTEAFF.

This clonotype was seen more than once but under ten times. The chain joins TRBV5-1 to TRBJ1-2, with 7 bases aligning to TRBD1. Trimming cost V 2 bases and J 2 bases; bases outside gene matches: 9. CDR3 length: 16 residues. Germline V gene data show CDR1 as SGHRS and CDR2 as YFSETQ. The CDR3 DNA reads as TGCGCCAGCAGCTTAGTGACCGGGACAGACAACTATGGCTACACCTTC. Protein sequence: CASSLVTGTDNYGYTF.

This rearrangement joins TRBV28 to TRBJ2-1; D gene uncertain. Germline V lookup: CDR1 MDHEN, CDR2 SYDVKM. This CDR3 has 12 amino acids. Trimming took 6 bases from V and 10 from J, leaving 13 bases between them. The CDR3 bases are TGTGCCAGCAGCCGTACCCTCAGGGAGCAGTTCTTC. Amino acids: CASSRTLREQFF.

In its sample, this clonotype was seen a few times. J is TRBJ2-3 and V is TRBV28; perhaps TRBD2 as D (5 bases). The germline V gene has CDR1 MDHEN and CDR2 SYDVKM. The CDR3 spans 15 residues. The V end was cut by 5 bases, the J end by 3 bases, with 15 bases between. The DNA for the CDR3 is TGTGCCAGCAGTATATCCCGGACTTTGACAGATACGCAGTATTTT. Translation gives CASSISRTLTDTQYF. Supplemented by reference TRBV28 and TRBJ2-3, the full variable domain reads DVKVTQSSRYLVKRTGEKVFLECVQDMDHENMFWYRQDPGLGLRLIYFSYDVKMKEKGDIPEGYSVSREKKERFSLILESASTNQTSMYLCASSISRTLTDTQYFGPGTRLTVL.